The 7 T cell receptor beta chains below were found in one sample sequenced in a study of post-analysis software for immune sequencing data. Unique molecular identifiers tagged the TCR beta cDNA libraries. In TCRdb, the PCR reads were re-called with MiXCR into one record per CDR3 protein. The sample records about 160,000 distinct CDR3 sequences, roughly 40% being singletons. This specimen was blood, taken after autologous hematopoietic stem cell transplantation. The receptor source for this set is a girl aged 5-17 years with multiple sclerosis.

The CDR3 here is CASSPATGSNTEAFF. The CDR3 DNA reads as TGTGCCAGCTCACCGGCAACAGGGTCGAACACTGAAGCTTTCTTT. The chain employs TRBV18 and TRBJ1-1; D is possibly TRBD1 (6 bases). This CDR3 has 15 amino acids. The V gene lost 3 bases and the J gene lost 1 base, with 12 bases spanning the gap. CDR1 KGHSH and CDR2 LQKENI come from the germline V gene.

V and J are TRBV4-3 and TRBJ1-1; D is ambiguous. In germline, CDR1 is LGHNA, CDR2 YSLEER. The CDR3 sequence is 13 residues long. V shed 1 base and J shed 7 bases, with 10 bases lying between them. The CDR3, as DNA: TGCGCCAGCAGCCAAGGAGTGACGTATGAAGCTTTCTTT. This encodes CASSQGVTYEAFF.

This clonotype was found many times. The chain links TRBV29-1 to TRBJ2-7; TRBD1 might be the D (5 bases). Trimming took 5 bases from V and 0 from J, leaving 11 bases between them. The CDR3 length is 13 residues. Germline CDR1 and CDR2: SQVTM and ANQGSEA. The CDR3 is CSVSTGSSYEQYF. Here the CDR3 DNA reads TGCAGCGTTTCTACAGGATCCTCCTACGAGCAGTACTTC.

The rearrangement uses TRBV7-2 and TRBJ2-5, with 7 bases aligning to TRBD2. With 5 bases clipped from V and 2 bases from J, the junction kept 5 bases outside the gene matches. Germline V CDR1 and CDR2: SGHTA, FQGNSA. The CDR3 contains 14 residues. DNA of the CDR3: TGTGCCAGCAGCACATCTAGCGGTCAAGAGACCCAGTACTTC. It specifies CASSTSSGQETQYF.

This clonotype was seen a few times. This chain uses TRBV4-3 with TRBJ2-2; no firm D call. The CDR3 is 15 amino acids. Germline V gene data show CDR1 as LGHNA and CDR2 as YSLEER. V was shortened by 2 bases and J by 6 bases, with 13 bases between the two germline ends. The chain's CDR3 is CASSQYEPVSGELFF. CDR3 nucleotide sequence: TGCGCCAGCAGCCAATATGAGCCTGTTTCCGGGGAGCTGTTTTTT.

The chain combines TRBV3-1 with TRBJ2-1; 8 positions agree with TRBD1. The CDR3 loop spans 17 amino acids. Germline V gene data show CDR1 as LGHDT and CDR2 as YNNKEL (reference sequence). J was trimmed by 2 bases and V by 4 bases; bases with no gene match: 10. The CDR3 reads CASSPRQGPETYNEQFF. The CDR3 nucleotides are TGTGCCAGCAGCCCCCGACAGGGGCCTGAAACCTACAATGAGCAGTTCTTC.

A remark on this clonotype: A junction end diverges from the germline sequence, so it may reflect a read error. The V and J genes are TRBV3-1 and TRBJ1-6; no firm D call. The CDR3 contains 14 residues. Germline loops: CDR1 LGHDT, CDR2 YNNKEL (reference sequence). The CDR3 region is CAGGPDGYNSALHF. In DNA, the CDR3 is TGTGCCGGCGGACCGGACGGATATAATTCAGCCCTCCACTTT.